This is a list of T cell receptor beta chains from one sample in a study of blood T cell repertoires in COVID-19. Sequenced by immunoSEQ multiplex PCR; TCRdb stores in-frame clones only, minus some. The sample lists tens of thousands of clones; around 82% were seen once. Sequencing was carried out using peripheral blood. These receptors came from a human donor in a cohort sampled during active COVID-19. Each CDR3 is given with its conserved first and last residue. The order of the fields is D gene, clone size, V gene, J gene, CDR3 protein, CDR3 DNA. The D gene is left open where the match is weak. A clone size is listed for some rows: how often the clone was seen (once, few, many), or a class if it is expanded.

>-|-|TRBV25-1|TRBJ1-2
CASRFRVQGYTF
TGTGCCAGCAGGTTCAGGGTTCAGGGCTACACCTTC
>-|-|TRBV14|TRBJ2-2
CASSQVQNTGELFF
TGTGCCAGCAGCCAAGTCCAAAACACCGGGGAGCTGTTTTTT
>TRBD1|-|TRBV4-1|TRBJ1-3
CASSLDRGSGNTIYF
TGCGCCAGCAGCCTGGACAGGGGCTCTGGAAACACCATATATTTT
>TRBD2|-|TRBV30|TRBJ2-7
CAWESGTSGGSEQYF
TGTGCCTGGGAGAGTGGGACTAGCGGGGGTAGCGAGCAGTACTTC
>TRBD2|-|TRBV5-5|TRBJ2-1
CASSLGLAGRDEQFF
TGTGCCAGCAGCTTGGGACTAGCGGGACGGGATGAGCAGTTCTTC
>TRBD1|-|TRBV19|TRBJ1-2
CASSMSGTGFNYGYTF
TGTGCCAGTAGTATGTCCGGGACAGGGTTTAACTATGGCTACACCTTC
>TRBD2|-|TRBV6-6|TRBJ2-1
CASRELAGEGNEQFF
TGTGCCAGCAGGGAACTAGCGGGAGAAGGAAATGAGCAGTTCTTC
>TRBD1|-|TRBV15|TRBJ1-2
CATSRDRGQPNYGYTF
TGTGCCACCAGCAGAGATCGGGGACAGCCGAACTATGGCTACACCTTC
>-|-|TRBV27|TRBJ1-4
CASRAQAGKNEKLFF
TGTGCCAGCAGAGCACAGGCAGGAAAAAATGAAAAACTGTTTTTT
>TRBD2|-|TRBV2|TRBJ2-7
CASRIGTSGPYEQYF
TGTGCCAGCAGAATTGGGACTAGCGGCCCCTACGAGCAGTACTTC
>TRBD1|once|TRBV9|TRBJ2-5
CASSPGQGARETQYF
TGTGCCAGCAGCCCGGGACAGGGGGCCAGGGAGACCCAGTACTTC
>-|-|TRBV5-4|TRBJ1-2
CASSSGQLANYGYTF
TGTGCCAGCAGTTCAGGACAGCTCGCTAACTATGGCTACACCTTC
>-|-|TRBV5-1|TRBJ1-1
CASSLLGQLNTEAFF
TGCGCCAGCAGCTTGTTAGGACAGTTGAACACTGAAGCTTTCTTT
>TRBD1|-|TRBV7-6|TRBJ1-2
CASSSGQGTGGYTF
TGTGCCAGCAGCTCGGGACAGGGGACGGGGGGCTACACCTTC
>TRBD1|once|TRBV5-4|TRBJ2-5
CASSLGQGVETQYF
TGTGCCAGCAGCTTAGGACAGGGTGTAGAGACCCAGTACTTC
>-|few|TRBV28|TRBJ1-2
CASRGGGNPSLDYGYTF
TGTGCCAGCAGGGGGGGAGGAAACCCGAGCTTGGACTATGGCTACACCTTC